This T cell receptor beta chain was profiled in a study of cytomegalovirus exposure and HLA in healthy donors (dated by TCRdb to 2016 to 2017). Study-level background: In an earlier analysis of around 540 of the donors, 250 to 300 Gb of sequence data and just under 120 million unique TCR beta sequences from about 179 million T cells were reported. An early release covering roughly 640 HLA-typed donors comprised approximately 300 gigabases of sequencing data and tens of millions of unique TCR sequences. Of the 350 to 450 genotyped donors, roughly 76% were placed in the genetic ancestry cluster associated with self-reported Caucasian donors. The aim of the study was to test whether cataloging public T cell receptors could identify signatures of past pathogen exposure. The study profiled the T cell repertoires of some 610 subjects by immunosequencing and related them to cytomegalovirus serostatus. Along with the approximately 670-subject first cohort, a separate validation cohort of over 90 different subjects was used. To predict cytomegalovirus infection status, the study brought together high-throughput TCR immunosequencing, statistical association of individual TCRs with disease status, and machine learning. A later analysis re-analyzed previously published TCR beta repertoires from 600 to 850 donors and added high-resolution HLA genotyping to study TCR occurrence patterns. Rather than using new phenotypic data, the later analysis identified candidate immune exposures from TCR beta sequences and from how often those sequences occurred across donors. In an earlier analysis of a few hundred of the donors, high-throughput TCR beta sequencing was used to judge whether each TCR beta V gene segment behaved as functional or pseudogenic. Donor age, sex, ethnicity and CMV serostatus were collected together with the repertoire data. A later genetic analysis took genome-wide SNP genotypes for about three fifths of the roughly 700 donors and used that subset as a discovery cohort. Every repertoire in the discovery cohort had been generated on one and the same sequencing platform. Both class I and class II loci were covered by HLA typing, at four-digit resolution. Typing coverage differed by locus: A, B, C, DRB1 and DQB1 were typed in roughly 629-640 donors, DQA1 in 522, DPA1 in approximately 600, and DPB1 in 472. Four or five DR-DQ haplotypes were handled as single units for association and clustering, since linkage in the cohort was strong. Among several hundred genotyped donors of the cohort, an average of around 240,000 unique TCR beta nucleotide sequences was sequenced per donor, of which 15% to 20% were non-productive.

This clone has just a few counts. Its binding antigen is unknown. Per-base qualities were not stored, and no clone one base away is much larger. The library was obtained by the immunoSEQ multiplex PCR assay. The multiplex PCR relied on a mix of 60 forward primers for TCR Vbeta segments and 13 reverse primers for TCR Jbeta segments. The CDR3 region of rearranged TCR beta genes was amplified from genomic DNA with a multiplex PCR assay. The amplified TCR beta libraries were sequenced on the Illumina HiSeq System as 87-base-pair reads. The paper's processing steps were these. In a later analysis, tens of millions of unique TCR beta chains were counted across the roughly 670 repertoires, and roughly 9.9 million of these chains were shared by at least two donors. To remove PCR and sequencing errors, raw reads were error-corrected and collapsed into unique sequences using a nearest-neighbor algorithm that merged closely related sequences. Alignment of CDR3 sequences to IMGT reference sequences was used to assign V, D and J gene segments. Each retained sequence needed at least a six-nucleotide match to both a V gene segment and a J gene segment. A rearrangement counted as productive if the CDR3 had no stop codons and remained in frame with V and J, and every other rearrangement counted as non-productive. CDR3 was defined by IMGT convention, running from the second conserved V-encoded cysteine to the conserved J-encoded phenylalanine. Sequences without an unambiguous match to a single V gene segment were excluded from the earlier analysis of 587 of the donors. In an earlier analysis of 587 of the donors, V segments were called functional above 56.7% productive rearrangements and were called segregating when the between-donor standard deviation exceeded 5%. To diagnose cytomegalovirus status from the catalog of TCR beta chain sequences, a statistical classification framework was built. In a later analysis, TCR nucleotide sequences were compared against IMGT/GENE-DB human TR gene sequences so that V and J genes could be assigned. Using the TCRdist pipeline, a later analysis assigned CDR3 sequences along with most-parsimonious VDJ recombination scenarios. In a later analysis, each TCR beta chain was defined by its CDR3 amino acid sequence together with its V-gene family, and reads without a unique V-gene family were excluded. To address suspected cross-contamination and a sequencing artifact, a later analysis removed roughly 580 highly shared, low-generation-probability nucleotide sequences. A later analysis calculated a clonal expansion index for each public chain from normalized within-repertoire ranks of inferred template counts. In a later analysis, generation probabilities were computed using a VDJ recombination model fitted to out-of-frame rearrangements, and the results were checked against IGoR. Hypergeometric tests were used in a later analysis to score TCR-TCR, TCR-HLA and TCR-CMV co-occurrence, with a repertoire-size bias correction applied to the TCR pairs. In a later analysis, false discovery rates were estimated by permuting HLA or CMV assignments 20 times. In a later analysis, co-occurring TCRs were grouped using DBSCAN, with TCRdist sequence similarity added in when clustering inside HLA-allele-positive subsets. For co-occurrence clustering, repertoires with fewer than 30,000 or more than 120,000 public chains were excluded, along with roughly 5 repertoires with anomalous nucleotide sharing. In its TCRdb copy, this immuneACCESS table keeps in-frame sequences only and misses some clones. Where compared with another copy, unresolved V genes explain less than half of these, and the others have no known cause. V and J calls and clone size are copied from that table; D and trimming were computed from the DNA. The sample table lists about 120,000 clones, around a tenth of them with a count of one. The ten most abundant clones make up around 3% of the sample.

The cohort consisted of approximately 690 healthy bone marrow donors. At the time of sampling, every cohort member was nominally healthy, though immune exposures that went unrecorded were likely present. The donor tested CMV seronegative and was one of the 352 seronegative cohort members. Every donor gave a peripheral blood sample, and the peripheral blood mononuclear cells from that sample were used for TCR beta sequencing. Genomic DNA was extracted from the blood cell samples with the Qiagen DNeasy Blood Extraction Kit. Findings and caveats that apply to the study as a whole: According to the authors, the approach could potentially be generalized to other disease states and immunological phenotypes. A few of the identified cytomegalovirus-associated TCR beta chains were confirmed in vitro to be specific for cytomegalovirus antigens. In a later analysis, several top co-occurrence clusters were reported to appear linked to parvovirus B19, influenza, CMV and Epstein-Barr virus. A later genetic analysis associated a missense DCLRE1C variant with V-gene and J-gene trimming of TCR beta chains, and an independent cohort replicated the association. A later analysis found that HLA-associated TCR beta chains were more clonally expanded and had lower generation probabilities than equally common non-associated chains. A cluster of highly shared sequence variants was judged likely to represent a technical artifact of the sequencing pipeline. A further reported finding was that TCR beta sequences accurately predicted the HLA-A and HLA-B alleles for most subjects in the first cohort. A later analysis associated roughly 17,000 TCR beta sequences with specific HLA alleles at a false discovery rate of 0.05. Because HLA typing was missing for some donors at each locus, association tests included only the typed subset. For the cohort, immune exposure information was limited to CMV serostatus. A later analysis found that TCR association rates varied across HLA loci, with DRB1 alleles showing the most associated TCRs and HLA-C alleles the fewest. The presence/absence analyses assumed that sequencing depth was roughly uniform across donors, and that assumption may not be true. Compared with the 666-donor mean, donors in an Asian-associated ancestry cluster had fewer N-insertions in productive TCRs, according to a later genetic analysis. Correlated functional status among segregating V segments might reflect linkage disequilibrium, but an unknown experimental factor could not be ruled out. Because the 87-base-pair reads could not distinguish some IMGT-functional V segments, including TRBV6-2 and TRBV6-3, those segments were excluded. A later analysis found that most CMV-associated TCR beta chains appeared HLA-restricted, with HLA associations seemingly driven largely by CMV exposure. Because counts were too low, more than 15 rarely observed V segments, including chromosome 9 orphons, were left out of the earlier analysis of some 600 of the donors. Across donors, most TCR sequences were observed very rarely, whereas some public TCRs were present in many individuals. Broadly in line with IMGT annotations, most TCR beta V segments showed up in productive rearrangements about 87% or about 30% of the time in an earlier analysis of some 590 of the donors. The classifier was reported to diagnose cytomegalovirus status with high specificity and sensitivity in both the original and validation cohorts. The cohort was sequenced for TCR beta chains only, and without alpha or paired-chain data the features that could be detected were limited. The study gave a list of 150 to 200 TCR beta chains associated with cytomegalovirus. When HLA alleles, especially DR and DQ, strongly co-occurred, TCR associations were difficult to assign to individual alleles.

The junction shows trimming of 6 bases on V and 1 base on J, and the gene matches do not reach 3 bases of it. The CDR3 holds 13 amino acids from the cysteine to the phenylalanine. The only DNA kept is the CDR3, 39 bases in frame from the first base. Taken from the germline V gene, the CDR1 and CDR2 loops are SQVTM and ANQGSEA. The V and J genes are TRBV29-1 and TRBJ2-7, with 10 bases aligning to TRBD2. The sequence was obtained from a man under 40 in good health and CMV-seronegative. Specimen: PBMCs. The CDR3 sequence is CSVKREGSYEQYF. The sequence in DNA is TGCAGCGTGAAGCGGGAGGGGTCCTACGAGCAGTACTTC.